Below, one TCR beta chain is given with its context. Antigen unknown. Trimming removed 3 bases from V and 4 bases from J, with 7 bases in between. This CDR3 contains 12 residues. This entry belongs to a study of identical twins. Through template switching, a universal primer site was introduced, and the cDNA contained unique molecular identifiers. Via MiXCR, TCRdb re-called the 5' RACE reads, giving one row per CDR3 protein. The sample consists of roughly 770,000 distinct CDR3 sequences, around a sixth of them appearing once. Findings and caveats of the study: Reduced insertions were recorded for abundant cord blood beta clonotypes, with no such pattern in memory repertoires. Beta out-of-frame sequences showed weaker excess sharing between twins.

The same data also went into a second study, on T cells expressing NK-cell markers. That paper states: Questions lingered over whether expanded NKG2C+ T cell clones were HCMV-specific.

The V and J genes are TRBV12-3 or TRBV12-4 and TRBJ2-7; no reliable D call. The sequenced sample was PBMCs. The sequence was collected from a woman younger than 35 in good health. Here the CDR3 DNA reads TGTGCCAGCAGTTTTCTAGTGTACGAGCAGTACTTC. Translation gives CASSFLVYEQYF.